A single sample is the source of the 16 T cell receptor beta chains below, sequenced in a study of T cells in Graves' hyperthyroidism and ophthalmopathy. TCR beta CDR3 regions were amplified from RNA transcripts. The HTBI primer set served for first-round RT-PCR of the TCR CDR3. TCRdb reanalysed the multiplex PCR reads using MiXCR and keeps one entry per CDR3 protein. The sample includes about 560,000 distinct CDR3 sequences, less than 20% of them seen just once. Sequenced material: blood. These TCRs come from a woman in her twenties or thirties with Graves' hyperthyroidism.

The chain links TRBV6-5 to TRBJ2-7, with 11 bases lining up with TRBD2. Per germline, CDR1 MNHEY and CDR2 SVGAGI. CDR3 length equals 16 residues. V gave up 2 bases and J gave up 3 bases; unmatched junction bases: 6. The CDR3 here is CASSYGGLAEHYEQYF. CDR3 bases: TGTGCCAGCAGTTACGGGGGACTAGCGGAACACTACGAGCAGTACTTC.

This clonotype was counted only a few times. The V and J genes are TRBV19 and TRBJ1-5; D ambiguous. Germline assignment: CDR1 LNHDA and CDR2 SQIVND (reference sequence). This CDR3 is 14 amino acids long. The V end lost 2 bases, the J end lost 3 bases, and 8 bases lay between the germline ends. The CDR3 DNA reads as TGTGCCAGTAGTATATACGGGAACAATCAGCCCCAGCATTTT. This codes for CASSIYGNNQPQHF.

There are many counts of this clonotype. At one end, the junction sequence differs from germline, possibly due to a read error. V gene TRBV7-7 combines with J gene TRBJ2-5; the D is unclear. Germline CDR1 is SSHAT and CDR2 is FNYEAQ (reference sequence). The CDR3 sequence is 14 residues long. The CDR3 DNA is TGTGCTAGCAGCCAGACACCATTCCAAGAGACCCAGTACTTC. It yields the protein CASSQTPFQETQYF.

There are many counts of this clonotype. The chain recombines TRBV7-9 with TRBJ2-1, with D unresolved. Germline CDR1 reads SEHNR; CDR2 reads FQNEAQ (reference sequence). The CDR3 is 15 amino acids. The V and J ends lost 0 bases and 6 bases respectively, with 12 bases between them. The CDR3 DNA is TGTGCCAGCAGCTTAGCGGAGACCCCTGCCAATGAGCAGTTCTTC. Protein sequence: CASSLAETPANEQFF.

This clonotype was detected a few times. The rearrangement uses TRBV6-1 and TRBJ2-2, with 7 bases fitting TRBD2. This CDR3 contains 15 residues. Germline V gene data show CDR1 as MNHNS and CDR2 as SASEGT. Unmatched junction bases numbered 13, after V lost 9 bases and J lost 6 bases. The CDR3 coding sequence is TGTGCCAGAACTGGGAGGGCTACGCCCCCCGGGGAGCTGTTTTTT. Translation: CARTGRATPPGELFF.

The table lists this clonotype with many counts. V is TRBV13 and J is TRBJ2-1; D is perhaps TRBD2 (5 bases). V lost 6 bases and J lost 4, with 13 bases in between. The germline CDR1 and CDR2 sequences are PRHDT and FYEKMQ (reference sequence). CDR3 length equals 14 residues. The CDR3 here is CASSPTRDYNEQFF. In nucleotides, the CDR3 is TGTGCCAGCAGTCCCACACGGGATTACAATGAGCAGTTCTTC.

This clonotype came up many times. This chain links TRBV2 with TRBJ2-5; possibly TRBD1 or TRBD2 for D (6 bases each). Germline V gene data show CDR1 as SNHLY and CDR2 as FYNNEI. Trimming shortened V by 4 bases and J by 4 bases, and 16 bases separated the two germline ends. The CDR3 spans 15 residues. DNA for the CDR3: TGTGCCAGCAGTGCCGAGTGGGGGGCGGGAGAGACCCAGTACTTC. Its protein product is CASSAEWGAGETQYF.

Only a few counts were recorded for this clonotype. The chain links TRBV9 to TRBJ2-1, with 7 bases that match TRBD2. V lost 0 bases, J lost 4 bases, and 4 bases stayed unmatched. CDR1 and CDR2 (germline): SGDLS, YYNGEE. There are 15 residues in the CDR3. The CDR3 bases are TGTGCCAGCAGCGTAGGCGGGAGCGGTTACAATGAGCAGTTCTTC. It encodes CASSVGGSGYNEQFF.

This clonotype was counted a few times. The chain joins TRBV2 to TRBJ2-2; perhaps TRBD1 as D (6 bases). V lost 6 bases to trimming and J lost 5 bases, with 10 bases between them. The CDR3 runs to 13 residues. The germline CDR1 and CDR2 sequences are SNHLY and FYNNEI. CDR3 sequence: CASRDRGTGELFF. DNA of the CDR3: TGTGCCAGCAGGGACAGAGGGACCGGGGAGCTGTTTTTT. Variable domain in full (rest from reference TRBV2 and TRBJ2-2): EPEVTQTPSHQVTQMGQEVILRCVPISNHLYFYWYRQILGQKVEFLVSFYNNEISEKSEIFDDQFSVERPDGSNFTLKIRSTKLEDSAMYFCASRDRGTGELFFGEGSRLTVL.

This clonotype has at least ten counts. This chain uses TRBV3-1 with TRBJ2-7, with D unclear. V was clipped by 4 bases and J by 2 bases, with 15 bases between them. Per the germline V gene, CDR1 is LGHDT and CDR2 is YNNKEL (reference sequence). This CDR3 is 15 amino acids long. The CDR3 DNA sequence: TGTGCCAGCAGCCGTGAACATTCCGGAGCCTACGAGCAGTACTTC. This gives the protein CASSREHSGAYEQYF.

The CDR3 sequence: CASSQDRTYEQYF. CDR3 coding DNA: TGCGCCAGCAGCCAAGATCGGACCTACGAGCAGTACTTC. The gene calls are TRBV4-3 and TRBJ2-7, with D hard to call. V was trimmed by 0 bases and J by 2 bases, leaving 5 bases between them. The CDR3 has 13 residues. In germline, CDR1 is LGHNA, CDR2 YSLEER.

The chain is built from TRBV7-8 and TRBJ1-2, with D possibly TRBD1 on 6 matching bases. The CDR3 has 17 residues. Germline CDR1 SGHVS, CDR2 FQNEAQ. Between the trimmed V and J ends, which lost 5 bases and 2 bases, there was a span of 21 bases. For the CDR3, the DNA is TGTGCCAGCAGCCCGGAAGGGGCCAGGGGTCGGAACTATGGCTACACCTTC. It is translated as CASSPEGARGRNYGYTF. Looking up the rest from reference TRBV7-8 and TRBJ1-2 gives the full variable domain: GAGVSQSPRYKVAKRGQDVALRCDPISGHVSLFWYQQALGQGPEFLTYFQNEAQLDKSGLPSDRFFAERPEGSVSTLKIQRTQQEDSAVYLCASSPEGARGRNYGYTFGSGTRLTVV.

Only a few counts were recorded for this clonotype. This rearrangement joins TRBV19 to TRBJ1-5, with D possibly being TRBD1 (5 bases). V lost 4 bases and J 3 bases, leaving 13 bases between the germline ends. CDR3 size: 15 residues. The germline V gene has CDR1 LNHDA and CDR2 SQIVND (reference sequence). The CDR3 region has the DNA TGTGCCAGTAGTACACTCCAGGGTTTCAATCAGCCCCAGCATTTT. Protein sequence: CASSTLQGFNQPQHF.

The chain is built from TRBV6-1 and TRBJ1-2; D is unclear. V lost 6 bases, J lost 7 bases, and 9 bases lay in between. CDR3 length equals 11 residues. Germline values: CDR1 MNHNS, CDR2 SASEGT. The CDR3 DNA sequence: TGTGCCAGCAGCGTTAGATTTGGCTACACCTTC. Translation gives CASSVRFGYTF.

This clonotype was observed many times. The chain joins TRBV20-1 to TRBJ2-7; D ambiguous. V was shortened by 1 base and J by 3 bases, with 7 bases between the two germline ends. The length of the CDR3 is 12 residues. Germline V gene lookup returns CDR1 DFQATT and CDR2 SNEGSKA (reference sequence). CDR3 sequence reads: CSARVDNYEQYF. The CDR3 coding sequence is TGCAGTGCTAGAGTGGATAACTACGAGCAGTACTTC.

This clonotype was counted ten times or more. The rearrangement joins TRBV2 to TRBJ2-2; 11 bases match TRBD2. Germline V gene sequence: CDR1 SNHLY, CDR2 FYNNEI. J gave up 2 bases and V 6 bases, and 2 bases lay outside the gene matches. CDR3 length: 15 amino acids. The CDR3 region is CASRLAGGNTGELFF. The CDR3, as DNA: TGTGCCAGCAGGCTAGCGGGAGGCAACACCGGGGAGCTGTTTTTT. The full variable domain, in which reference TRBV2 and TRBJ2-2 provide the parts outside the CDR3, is EPEVTQTPSHQVTQMGQEVILRCVPISNHLYFYWYRQILGQKVEFLVSFYNNEISEKSEIFDDQFSVERPDGSNFTLKIRSTKLEDSAMYFCASRLAGGNTGELFFGEGSRLTVL.